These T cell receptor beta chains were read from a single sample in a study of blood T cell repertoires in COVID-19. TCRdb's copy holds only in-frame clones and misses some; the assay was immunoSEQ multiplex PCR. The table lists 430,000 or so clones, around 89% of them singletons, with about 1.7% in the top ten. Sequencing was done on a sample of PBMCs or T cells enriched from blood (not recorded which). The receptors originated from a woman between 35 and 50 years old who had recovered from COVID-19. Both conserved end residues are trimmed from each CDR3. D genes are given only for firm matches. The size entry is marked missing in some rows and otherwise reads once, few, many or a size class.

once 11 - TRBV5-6 ASSLGRDTEAF
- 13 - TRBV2 ASRGLTASTYEQY
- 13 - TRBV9 ASSFTGDVDGTQY
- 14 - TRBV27 ASSQRTVGLNSPLH
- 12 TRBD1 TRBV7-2 ATNRDSTYNEQF
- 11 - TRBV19 ASSIGGAYGYT
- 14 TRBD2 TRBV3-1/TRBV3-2 ASSHRTSGAYNEQF
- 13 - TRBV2 ASSVAALRDNEQF
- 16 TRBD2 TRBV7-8 ASSLALAGATSYNEQF
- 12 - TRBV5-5 ASSLASGRYEQY
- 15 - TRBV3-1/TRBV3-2 ASSQGDYITPYNEQF
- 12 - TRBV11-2 ASSLEPVSYEQY
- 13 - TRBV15 ATSRDSAAGETQY
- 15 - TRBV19 ASSTSRGDLKNTEAF
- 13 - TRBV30 AWTRVGISGNTIY
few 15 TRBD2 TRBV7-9 ASSPSGGGPGRNEQF
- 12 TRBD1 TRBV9 ASSVTGKREKLF
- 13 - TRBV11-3 ASSAGTEDTHEQY
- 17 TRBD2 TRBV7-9 ASSYLRWGLAGVGETQY
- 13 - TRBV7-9 ASSRHSDMNTEAF
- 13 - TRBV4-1 ASSQAGGRDEKLF
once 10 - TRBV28 ASSLSGYGYT
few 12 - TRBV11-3 ASSFDGSPDEQF
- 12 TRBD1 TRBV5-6 ASSPGTGPYEQY
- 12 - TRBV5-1 ASSLDRINEKLF
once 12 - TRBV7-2 ASSLDRLSYEQY
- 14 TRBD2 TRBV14 ASSQATSGSLNEQF
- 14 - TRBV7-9 ASSLLVGRGPYEQY
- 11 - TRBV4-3 ASSQARGNEQF
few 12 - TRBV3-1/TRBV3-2 ASSQDTGSTEAF
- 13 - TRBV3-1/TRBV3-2 ASSRAVVRAYEQY
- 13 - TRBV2 ASSVSGEGDYGYT
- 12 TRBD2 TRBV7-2 ASSLVWGGETQY
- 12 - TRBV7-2 ASSFQGEGYGYT
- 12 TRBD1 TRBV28 ASSLGQVNTEAF
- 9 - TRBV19 ASSSLDTQY
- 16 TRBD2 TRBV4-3 ASSQETPSGRAYNEQF
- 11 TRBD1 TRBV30 AWRGQANTEAF
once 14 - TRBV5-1 ASSLDGGASAYEQY
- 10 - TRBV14 ASSRSGNIQY
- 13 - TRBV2 ASSEGWRGNQPQH
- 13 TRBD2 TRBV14 ASSTRGLAGVEQF